These 6 T cell receptor beta chains came from one sample sequenced in a study of shared clonotypes between healthy human individuals. The protocol was immunoSEQ multiplex PCR, while the TCRdb copy is restricted to in-frame clones and leaves out a portion. The data contain more than 500,000 clones, 95% to 96% of them singletons. The sequencing input was naive CD4+ T cells sorted from blood. As to subset: CD45RA+ positively selected. The receptors come from a woman younger than 45 in good health.

The V gene is TRBV2, the J gene TRBJ1-5; a weak D match, TRBD1 (6 bases). With 6 bases removed from V and 0 bases from J, the gap between germline ends came to 12 bases. Per the germline V gene, CDR1 is SNHLY and CDR2 is FYNNEI. CDR3 size: 15 residues. Written as DNA, the CDR3 is TGTGCCAGCAGGGAGGACAGAGCTAGCAATCAGCCCCAGCATTTT. It codes for CASREDRASNQPQHF.

This chain connects TRBV10-3 to TRBJ1-1; the match to TRBD1 covers 9 bases. V was pared by 11 bases and J by 4 bases, with 8 bases of the junction left unmatched. The CDR3 totals 13 residues. Germline-derived CDR1 and CDR2 are ENHRY and SYGVKD. The CDR3 bases are TGTGCCGTTGCCGGGACAGGGTTCACTGAAGCTTTCTTT. It translates to CAVAGTGFTEAFF.

This chain links TRBV7-9 with TRBJ2-7; D may be TRBD1 (8 bases). The germline V gene encodes CDR1 SEHNR and CDR2 FQNEAQ (reference sequence). V lost 5 bases and J 3 bases, leaving 17 bases between the germline ends. The CDR3 covers 15 residues. Here the CDR3 reads CASSVTGEGFYEQYF. CDR3 nucleotide sequence: TGTGCCAGCAGCGTGACAGGGGAGGGGTTCTACGAGCAGTACTTC.

V gene TRBV11-2 combines with J gene TRBJ2-6; D call uncertain. V was clipped by 1 base and J by 2 bases, with 9 bases between them. The CDR3 covers 16 residues. CDR1 is SGHAT, CDR2 FQNNGV, per germline. CDR3 sequence: CASSLVAIPGANVLTF. The CDR3 DNA reads TGTGCCAGCAGCTTAGTGGCCATTCCTGGGGCCAACGTCCTGACTTTC.

The rearrangement joins TRBV28 to TRBJ2-1, with 7 bases lining up with TRBD2. CDR3 length equals 16 residues. Germline CDR1 reads MDHEN; CDR2 reads SYDVKM. J was trimmed by 4 bases and V by 10 bases; bases with no gene match: 16. CDR3 amino acids: CATGKASGFGYNEQFF. CDR3 in DNA: TGTGCCACTGGGAAGGCTAGCGGCTTCGGATACAATGAGCAGTTCTTC.

V and J are TRBV6-5 and TRBJ1-2; D may be TRBD1 (5 bases). Germline lookup yields CDR1 MNHEY and CDR2 SVGAGI. V was clipped by 0 bases and J by 6 bases, with 8 bases between them. The CDR3 has 13 residues. CDR3 residues: CASSYSKGHGYTF. CDR3 coding DNA: TGTGCCAGCAGTTACTCGAAGGGGCATGGCTACACCTTC.